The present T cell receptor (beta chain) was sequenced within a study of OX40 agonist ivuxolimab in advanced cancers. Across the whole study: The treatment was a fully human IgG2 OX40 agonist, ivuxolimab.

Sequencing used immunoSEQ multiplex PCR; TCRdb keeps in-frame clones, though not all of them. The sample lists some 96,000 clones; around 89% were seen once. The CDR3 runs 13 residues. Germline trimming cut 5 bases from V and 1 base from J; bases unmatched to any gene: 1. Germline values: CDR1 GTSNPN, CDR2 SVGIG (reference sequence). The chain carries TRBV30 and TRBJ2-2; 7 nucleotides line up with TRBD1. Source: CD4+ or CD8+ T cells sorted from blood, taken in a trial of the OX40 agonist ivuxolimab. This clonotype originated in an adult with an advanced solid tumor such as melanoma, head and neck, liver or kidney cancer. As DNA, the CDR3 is TGTGCCTGGGACAGGGTGAACACCGGGGAGCTGTTTTTT. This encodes CAWDRVNTGELFF.